These 29 T cell receptor beta chains share one sample of origin, sequenced in a study of cytomegalovirus exposure and HLA in healthy donors. Use of 60 Vbeta and 13 Jbeta primers characterized the PCR. The protocol was immunoSEQ multiplex PCR, while the TCRdb copy is restricted to in-frame clones and leaves out a portion. The table records 130,000 to 150,000 clones, roughly 80% of them present only once. Sequenced material: PBMCs. The receptors come from a woman aged 25 to 39 in good health and CMV-seronegative.

This clone was recorded a few times. The CDR3 spells CASSLGQGRAGQPQHF. CDR3 coding DNA: TGTGCCAGCAGCTTGGGGCAGGGCCGAGCTGGTCAGCCCCAGCATTTT. The chain employs TRBV5-6 and TRBJ1-5, with D maybe TRBD1 (5 bases). V gave up 0 bases and J gave up 6 bases, with 16 bases separating them. CDR3 size: 16 residues. Germline V CDR1 and CDR2: SGHDT, YYEEEE.

This chain links TRBV10-2 with TRBJ1-4; 8 nucleotides align to TRBD1. This CDR3 is built from 13 residues. V lost 7 bases to trimming and J lost 8 bases; unmatched junction nucleotides: 6. Germline V gives CDR1 WSHSY, CDR2 SAAADI. DNA for the CDR3: TGCGCCAGCAAGGACAGGGTCAACGAAAAACTGTTTTTT. Protein sequence: CASKDRVNEKLFF.

This rearrangement joins TRBV7-2 to TRBJ2-1, with 7 bases matching TRBD1. Germline CDR1 and CDR2: SGHTA and FQGNSA. V lost 4 bases, J lost 6 bases, and 9 bases stayed unmatched. The CDR3 runs 15 residues. Here the CDR3 reads CASSSRQGRSNEQFF. The CDR3 nucleotides read TGTGCCAGCAGCTCACGACAGGGCAGGTCCAATGAGCAGTTCTTC.

This clone was counted a single time. The V and J genes are TRBV4-1 and TRBJ1-1, with D possibly being TRBD1 (5 bases). The CDR3 consists of 18 residues. V lost 4 bases, J lost 0 bases, and 21 bases lay in between. CDR1 and CDR2 from the germline V gene are MGHRA and YSYEKL. The CDR3 region has the DNA TGCGCCAGCAGCCCCTTCGGGAGGGGCGGGGGACTGAACACTGAAGCTTTCTTT. Protein product: CASSPFGRGGGLNTEAFF.

The genes are TRBV2 and TRBJ1-3; 7 nucleotides align to TRBD1. Trimming cost V 6 bases and J 0 bases; bases outside gene matches: 2. Germline-derived CDR1 and CDR2 are SNHLY and FYNNEI. CDR3 length: 14 amino acids. For the CDR3, the DNA is TGTGCCAGCAGCCGGGACAGCTCTGGAAACACCATATATTTT. Protein sequence: CASSRDSSGNTIYF.

This chain links TRBV5-1 with TRBJ1-5, with TRBD1 identical over 8 bases. The J segment lost 4 bases and the V segment lost 4 bases, leaving 7 bases of the junction unmatched. CDR1 is SGHRS, CDR2 YFSETQ, per germline. The CDR3 has 15 residues. The chain's CDR3 is CASSTGTGYNQPQHF. Written as DNA, the CDR3 is TGCGCCAGCAGCACCGGGACAGGATATAATCAGCCCCAGCATTTT.

CDR3 sequence (DNA): TGTGCCAGCAGCTTTGGCGCCGGGACTAGCGGGGACGAGCAGTACTTC. Translating it yields CASSFGAGTSGDEQYF. This rearrangement joins TRBV5-6 to TRBJ2-7; TRBD2 matches at 13 bases. The CDR3 loop spans 16 amino acids. The J segment lost 5 bases and the V segment lost 2 bases, leaving 7 bases of the junction unmatched. Germline assignment: CDR1 SGHDT and CDR2 YYEEEE. The whole variable domain, filled in from reference TRBV5-6 and TRBJ2-7, reads DAGVTQSPTHLIKTRGQQVTLRCSPKSGHDTVSWYQQALGQGPQFIFQYYEEEERQRGNFPDRFSGHQFPNYSSELNVNALLLGDSALYLCASSFGAGTSGDEQYFGPGTRLTVT.

This chain links TRBV4-1 with TRBJ2-5; 7 bases are shared with TRBD1. Unmatched junction bases numbered 7, after V lost 3 bases and J lost 3 bases. The CDR3 is made up of 15 amino acids. CDR1 is MGHRA, CDR2 YSYEKL, per germline. CDR3 nucleotide sequence: TGCGCCAGCAGCCAGGACACCGGGACAGAAGAGACCCAGTACTTC. Its protein product is CASSQDTGTEETQYF.

This chain connects TRBV7-2 to TRBJ2-7; 10 bases align to TRBD2. V was clipped by 6 bases and J by 3 bases; unmatched bases: 8. The CDR3 runs 15 residues. Germline V gene data show CDR1 as SGHTA and CDR2 as FQGNSA. CDR3 sequence (DNA): TGTGCCAGCAGAAGGGGCCTAGCGGGAGACTACGAGCAGTACTTC. Translating gives CASRRGLAGDYEQYF.

V usage is TRBV6-1 and J usage is TRBJ2-7, with 9 positions matching TRBD2. From germline, CDR1 is MNHNS and CDR2 SASEGT. The CDR3 is made up of 13 amino acids. V lost 4 bases and J lost 3; bases outside the gene matches: 1. Written as DNA, the CDR3 is TGTGCCAGCAGTGGGCGGGAGGGCTACGAGCAGTACTTC. Its protein product is CASSGREGYEQYF.

The J gene is TRBJ2-6, the V gene TRBV19, with 8 bases identical to TRBD1. J lost 0 bases, V lost 6 bases, and 7 bases had no gene match. The CDR3 spans 17 residues. Germline assignment: CDR1 LNHDA and CDR2 SQIVND (reference sequence). The CDR3 nucleotides read TGTGCCAGTAGGCGGACAGGGCCAACCTCTGGGGCCAACGTCCTGACTTTC. Amino acid sequence: CASRRTGPTSGANVLTF.

J is TRBJ2-5 and V is TRBV15; TRBD1 aligns across 9 bases. The J call is in doubt because the DNA end fits TRBJ2-7 better. Per the germline V gene, CDR1 is LNHNV and CDR2 is YYDKDF (reference sequence). This CDR3 has 16 residues. The CDR3 protein is CATSRGGTGSSYEQYF. CDR3 DNA: TGTGCCACCAGCAGAGGAGGGACAGGGAGCTCCTACGAGCAGTACTTC.

The chain is built from TRBV25-1 and TRBJ2-6; D remains ambiguous. V was trimmed by 9 bases and J by 2 bases, leaving 8 bases between them. CDR1 is MGHDK and CDR2 is SYGVNS in the germline V gene. This CDR3 is built from 13 residues. In DNA form, the CDR3 reads TGTGCCAGTGGGCCGGCTGGGGCCAACGTCCTGACTTTC. Protein sequence: CASGPAGANVLTF.

This chain uses TRBV9 with TRBJ1-2; 9 nucleotides align to TRBD1. This CDR3 spans 15 amino acids. The trim removed 0 bases at V and 6 bases at J, leaving 6 bases unmatched. Germline assignment: CDR1 SGDLS and CDR2 YYNGEE. The CDR3 region has the DNA TGTGCCAGCAGCGTAGCTACAGGGGGCGCGGATGGCTACACCTTC. Translated: CASSVATGGADGYTF.

The chain employs TRBV5-6 and TRBJ1-2, with D perhaps TRBD1 (6 bases). The CDR3 runs 15 residues. Germline CDR1 SGHDT, CDR2 YYEEEE. V lost 0 bases to trimming and J lost 2 bases, with 11 bases between them. The CDR3 spells CASSLVQGRNYGYTF. In DNA form, the CDR3 reads TGTGCCAGCAGCTTGGTGCAGGGGCGAAACTATGGCTACACCTTC.

The chain joins TRBV2 to TRBJ1-2, with D tentatively TRBD1 (6 bases). The germline V and J ends were trimmed by 8 bases and 1 base, with 11 bases remaining between them. The V gene's germline CDR1 is SNHLY and CDR2 FYNNEI. This CDR3 region has 13 residues. CDR3: CASRGGSNYGYTF. The DNA for the CDR3 is TGTGCCAGCCGTGGGGGCAGTAACTATGGCTACACCTTC.

J is TRBJ1-2 and V is TRBV28; maybe TRBD1 (6 bases). Trimming removed 3 bases from V and 4 bases from J, with 15 bases in between. The CDR3 extends over 15 amino acids. Germline V gene data show CDR1 as MDHEN and CDR2 as SYDVKM. CDR3 amino acids: CASSLFFRGGYGYTF. CDR3 nucleotide sequence: TGTGCCAGCAGTTTGTTTTTCAGGGGTGGCTATGGCTACACCTTC.

The rearrangement uses TRBV19 and TRBJ1-5; 8 positions match TRBD1. CDR1 is LNHDA and CDR2 is SQIVND in the germline V gene (reference sequence). The CDR3 has 16 residues. Losses at the gene ends were 4 bases for V and 1 base for J; bases not matched to a gene: 6. For the CDR3, the DNA is TGTGCCAGTAGTAGAGGGACAGGTAGAAGCAATCAGCCCCAGCATTTT. This gives the protein CASSRGTGRSNQPQHF.

The chain recombines TRBV4-2 with TRBJ2-1, with 11 bases lining up with TRBD2. Germline CDR1 is LGHNA and CDR2 is YNFKEQ. V was pared by 2 bases and J by 5 bases, with 5 bases of the junction left unmatched. This CDR3 spans 16 amino acids. This CDR3 reads CASSQIAGGPNNEQFF. DNA for the CDR3: TGTGCCAGCAGCCAAATAGCGGGAGGGCCAAACAATGAGCAGTTCTTC.

The V call is TRBV6-1, the J call TRBJ1-4, with unresolved D. CDR1 is MNHNS, CDR2 SASEGT, per germline. Trimming shortened V by 3 bases and J by 5 bases, and 22 bases separated the two germline ends. This CDR3 has 18 amino acids. CDR3 sequence reads: CASSDCPSLLVDNEKLFF. The CDR3 DNA follows: TGTGCCAGCAGTGACTGTCCAAGTCTCCTAGTCGACAATGAAAAACTGTTTTTT.

V is TRBV7-8 and J is TRBJ2-3; TRBD2 is a possible D gene (6 bases). V lost 8 bases and J 2 bases, leaving 11 bases between the germline ends. Germline assignment: CDR1 SGHVS and CDR2 FQNEAQ. The CDR3 is made up of 13 amino acids. CDR3: CASAGGSTDTQYF. In DNA, the CDR3 is TGTGCCAGCGCCGGGGGATCCACAGATACGCAGTATTTT. Full variable domain (outside the CDR3, taken from reference TRBV7-8 and TRBJ2-3): GAGVSQSPRYKVAKRGQDVALRCDPISGHVSLFWYQQALGQGPEFLTYFQNEAQLDKSGLPSDRFFAERPEGSVSTLKIQRTQQEDSAVYLCASAGGSTDTQYFGPGTRLTVL.

This chain links TRBV2 with TRBJ1-6; D remains ambiguous. Between the trimmed V and J ends, which lost 2 bases and 12 bases, there was a span of 14 bases. This CDR3 comprises 14 residues. Germline V gives CDR1 SNHLY, CDR2 FYNNEI. The CDR3 DNA reads TGTGCCAGCAGTGAATCCGGGTTCTTAGGACCCCTCCACTTT. It encodes CASSESGFLGPLHF.

V is TRBV29-1 and J is TRBJ2-5; 8 bases align to TRBD2. The trim removed 3 bases at V and 5 bases at J, leaving 14 bases unmatched. CDR3 length: 16 residues. Germline V CDR1 and CDR2: SQVTM, ANQGSEA. CDR3 amino acids: CSVDGNQGLGMETQYF. Here the CDR3 DNA reads TGCAGCGTTGACGGAAATCAGGGACTAGGGATGGAGACCCAGTACTTC.

The gene calls are TRBV19 and TRBJ1-5, with a tentative D call TRBD1 (6 bases). The germline V gene encodes CDR1 LNHDA and CDR2 SQIVND (reference sequence). The CDR3 is made up of 15 amino acids. Trimming stripped 7 bases from V and 1 base from J, with 14 bases between. CDR3 sequence (DNA): TGTGCCAGTAAAATCTACAGGGTGAGCAATCAGCCCCAGCATTTT. Amino acid sequence: CASKIYRVSNQPQHF.

J is TRBJ1-5 and V is TRBV30; no clear D. This CDR3 has 16 residues. V was trimmed by 2 bases and J by 2 bases, leaving 16 bases between them. The germline V gene has CDR1 GTSNPN and CDR2 SVGIG (reference sequence). CDR3 residues: CAWSLIRGIRNQPQHF. CDR3 sequence (DNA): TGTGCCTGGAGTCTTATCCGAGGCATCCGCAATCAGCCCCAGCATTTT.

The rearrangement links TRBV7-8 to TRBJ2-3; 12 positions agree with TRBD2. This CDR3 contains 16 residues. CDR1 and CDR2 from the germline V gene are SGHVS and FQNEAQ. Germline trimming cut 5 bases from V and 2 bases from J; bases unmatched to any gene: 5. This chain's CDR3 is CASSPGLAGPTDTQYF. As DNA, the CDR3 is TGTGCCAGCAGCCCAGGACTAGCGGGGCCCACAGATACGCAGTATTTT. The variable domain in full, completed from reference TRBV7-8 and TRBJ2-3, reads GAGVSQSPRYKVAKRGQDVALRCDPISGHVSLFWYQQALGQGPEFLTYFQNEAQLDKSGLPSDRFFAERPEGSVSTLKIQRTQQEDSAVYLCASSPGLAGPTDTQYFGPGTRLTVL.

V usage is TRBV5-1 and J usage is TRBJ2-3, with TRBD2 identical over 7 bases. V dropped 0 bases and J dropped 5; count of bases not matched to a gene: 6. Per germline, CDR1 SGHRS and CDR2 YFSETQ. The CDR3 length is 15 residues. CDR3: CASSLGGRGEDTQYF. In DNA form, the CDR3 reads TGCGCCAGCAGCTTGGGGGGCCGGGGGGAAGATACGCAGTATTTT.

The V gene is TRBV25-1, the J gene TRBJ1-2, with 7 positions matching TRBD1. V shed 4 bases, J shed 8 bases, and the junction held 13 bases outside the gene matches. The germline CDR1 and CDR2 sequences are MGHDK and SYGVNS. The CDR3 runs 15 residues. The CDR3 reads CASSAPGQPRLGYTF. Written as DNA, the CDR3 is TGTGCCAGCAGTGCACCGGGACAGCCCCGTTTGGGCTACACCTTC.

The chain carries TRBV7-2 and TRBJ1-6; a weak D match, TRBD1 (6 bases). Germline V gene sequence: CDR1 SGHTA, CDR2 FQGNSA. The CDR3 contains 15 residues. Trimming stripped 0 bases from V and 6 bases from J, with 9 bases between. The CDR3 reads CASSLARGFNSPLHF. In DNA, the CDR3 is TGTGCCAGCAGCTTAGCCAGGGGTTTTAATTCACCCCTCCACTTT.